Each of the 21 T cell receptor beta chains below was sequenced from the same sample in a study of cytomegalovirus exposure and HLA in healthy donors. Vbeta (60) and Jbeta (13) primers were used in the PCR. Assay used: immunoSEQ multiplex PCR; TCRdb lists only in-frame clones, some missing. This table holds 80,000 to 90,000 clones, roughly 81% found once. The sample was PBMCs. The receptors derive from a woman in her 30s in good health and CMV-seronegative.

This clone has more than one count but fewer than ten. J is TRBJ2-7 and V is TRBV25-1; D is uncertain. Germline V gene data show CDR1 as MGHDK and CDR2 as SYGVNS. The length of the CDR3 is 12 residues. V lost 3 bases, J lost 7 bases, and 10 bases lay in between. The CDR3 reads CASSDLAREQYF. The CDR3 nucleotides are TGTGCCAGCAGTGATCTCGCGCGGGAGCAGTACTTC.

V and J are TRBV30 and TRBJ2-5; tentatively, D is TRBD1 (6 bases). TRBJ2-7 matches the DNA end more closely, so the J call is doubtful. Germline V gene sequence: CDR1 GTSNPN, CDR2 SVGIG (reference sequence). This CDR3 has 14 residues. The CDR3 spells CAWSVSGVSYEQYF. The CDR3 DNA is TGTGCCTGGAGTGTATCAGGGGTATCCTACGAGCAGTACTTC.

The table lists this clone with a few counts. The CDR3 region is CASSLFSGLTYNEQFF. The CDR3 region has the DNA TGCGCCAGCAGCTTGTTTTCGGGACTTACCTACAATGAGCAGTTCTTC. The chain employs TRBV5-1 and TRBJ2-1; TRBD2 is a possible D gene (6 bases). This CDR3 spans 16 amino acids. Germline V gives CDR1 SGHRS, CDR2 YFSETQ. V was cut by 1 base and J by 2 bases, with 13 bases left in between.

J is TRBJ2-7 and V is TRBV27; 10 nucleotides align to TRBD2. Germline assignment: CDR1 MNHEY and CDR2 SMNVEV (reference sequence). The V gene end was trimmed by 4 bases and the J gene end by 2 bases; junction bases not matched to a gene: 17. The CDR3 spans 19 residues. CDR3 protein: CASSWGTELGLAVPYEQYF. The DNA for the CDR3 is TGTGCCAGCAGTTGGGGGACAGAGCTAGGACTAGCGGTACCCTACGAGCAGTACTTC.

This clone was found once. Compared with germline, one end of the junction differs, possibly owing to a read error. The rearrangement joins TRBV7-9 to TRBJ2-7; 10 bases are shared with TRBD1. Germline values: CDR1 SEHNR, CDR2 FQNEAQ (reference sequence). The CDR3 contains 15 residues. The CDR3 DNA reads TGTTCCAGCAGCTCGGCCGGGACAGGGGCCCACGAGCAGTACTTC. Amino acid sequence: CSSSSAGTGAHEQYF. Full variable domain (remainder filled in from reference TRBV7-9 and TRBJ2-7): DTGVSQNPRHKITKRGQNVTFRCDPISEHNRLYWYRQTLGQGPEFLTYFQNEAQLEKSRLLSDRFSAERPKGSFSTLEIQRTEQGDSAMYLCSSSSAGTGAHEQYFGPGTRLTVT.

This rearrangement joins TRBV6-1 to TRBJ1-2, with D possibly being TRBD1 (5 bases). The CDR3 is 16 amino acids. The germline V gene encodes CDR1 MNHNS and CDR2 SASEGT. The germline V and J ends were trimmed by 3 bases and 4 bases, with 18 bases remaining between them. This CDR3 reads CASSDLVSDSLYGYTF. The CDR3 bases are TGTGCCAGCAGTGACTTGGTCTCTGACAGCCTCTATGGCTACACCTTC.

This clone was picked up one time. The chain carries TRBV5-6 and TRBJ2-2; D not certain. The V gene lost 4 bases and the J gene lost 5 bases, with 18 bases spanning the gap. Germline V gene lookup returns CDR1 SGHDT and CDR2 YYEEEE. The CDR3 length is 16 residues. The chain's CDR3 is CASSRAAVGRTGELFF. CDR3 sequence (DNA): TGTGCCAGCAGCAGAGCCGCGGTCGGAAGAACCGGGGAGCTGTTTTTT.

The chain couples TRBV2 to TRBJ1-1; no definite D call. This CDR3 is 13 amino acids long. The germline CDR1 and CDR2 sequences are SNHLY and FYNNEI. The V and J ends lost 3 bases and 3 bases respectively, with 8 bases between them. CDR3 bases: TGTGCCAGCAGTGAGAGGGTAGACACTGAAGCTTTCTTT. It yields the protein CASSERVDTEAFF.

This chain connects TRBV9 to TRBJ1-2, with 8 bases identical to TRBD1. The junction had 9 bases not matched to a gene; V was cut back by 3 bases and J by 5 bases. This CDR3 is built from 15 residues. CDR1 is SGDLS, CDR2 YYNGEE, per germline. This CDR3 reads CASSADRRGPYGYTF. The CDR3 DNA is TGTGCCAGCAGCGCCGACCGCAGGGGGCCGTATGGCTACACCTTC.

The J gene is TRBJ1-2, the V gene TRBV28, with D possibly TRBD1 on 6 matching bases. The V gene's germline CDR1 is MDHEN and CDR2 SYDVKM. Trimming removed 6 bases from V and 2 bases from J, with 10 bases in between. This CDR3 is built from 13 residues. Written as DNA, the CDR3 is TGTGCCAGCAGCTCACAGGGCAACTATGGCTACACCTTC. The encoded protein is CASSSQGNYGYTF.

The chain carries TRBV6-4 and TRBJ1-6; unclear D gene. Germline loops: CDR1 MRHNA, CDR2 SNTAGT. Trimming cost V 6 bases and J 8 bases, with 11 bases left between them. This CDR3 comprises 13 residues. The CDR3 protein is CASSLRVDSPLHF. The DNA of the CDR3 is TGTGCCAGCAGCCTCCGGGTAGATTCACCCCTCCACTTT.

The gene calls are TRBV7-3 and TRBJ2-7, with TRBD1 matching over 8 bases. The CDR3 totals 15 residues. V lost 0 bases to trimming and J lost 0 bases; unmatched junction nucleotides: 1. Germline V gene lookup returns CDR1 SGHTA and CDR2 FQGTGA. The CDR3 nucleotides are TGTGCCAGCAGCTTAACGGGGACAGGCTCCTACGAGCAGTACTTC. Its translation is CASSLTGTGSYEQYF.

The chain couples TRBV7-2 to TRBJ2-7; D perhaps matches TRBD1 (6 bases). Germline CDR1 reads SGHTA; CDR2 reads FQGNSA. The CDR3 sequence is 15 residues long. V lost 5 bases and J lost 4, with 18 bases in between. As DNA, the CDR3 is TGTGCCAGCAGCCTAACGCCAGGGGAAGGGTACGAGCAGTACTTC. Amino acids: CASSLTPGEGYEQYF.

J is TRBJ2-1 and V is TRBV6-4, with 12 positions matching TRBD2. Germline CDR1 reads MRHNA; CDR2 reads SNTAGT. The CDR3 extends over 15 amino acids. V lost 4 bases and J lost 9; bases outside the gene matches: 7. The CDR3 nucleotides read TGTGCCAGCAGTGCCACTAGCGGGAGGCGCGTTGAGCAGTTCTTC. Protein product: CASSATSGRRVEQFF.

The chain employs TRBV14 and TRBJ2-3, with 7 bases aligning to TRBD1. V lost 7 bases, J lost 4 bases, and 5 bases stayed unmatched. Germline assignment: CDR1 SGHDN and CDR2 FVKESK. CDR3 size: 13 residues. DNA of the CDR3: TGTGCCAGCACTCTTACAGGGGCAGATACGCAGTATTTT. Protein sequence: CASTLTGADTQYF. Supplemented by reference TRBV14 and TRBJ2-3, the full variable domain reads EAGVTQFPSHSVIEKGQTVTLRCDPISGHDNLYWYRRVMGKEIKFLLHFVKESKQDESGMPNNRFLAERTGGTYSTLKVQPAELEDSGVYFCASTLTGADTQYFGPGTRLTVL.

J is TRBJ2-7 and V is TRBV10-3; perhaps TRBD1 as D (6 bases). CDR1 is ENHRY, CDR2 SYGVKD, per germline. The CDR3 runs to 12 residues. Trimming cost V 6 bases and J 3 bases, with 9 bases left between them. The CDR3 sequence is CAIREDSYEQYF. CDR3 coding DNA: TGTGCCATCAGGGAGGACAGCTACGAGCAGTACTTC.

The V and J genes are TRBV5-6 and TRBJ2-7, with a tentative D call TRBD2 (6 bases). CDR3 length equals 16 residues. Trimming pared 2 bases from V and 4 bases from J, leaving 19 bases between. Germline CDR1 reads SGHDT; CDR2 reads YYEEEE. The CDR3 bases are TGTGCCAGCAGCTTAGGTTGGGGAGCGGGCGAATACGAGCAGTACTTC. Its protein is CASSLGWGAGEYEQYF.

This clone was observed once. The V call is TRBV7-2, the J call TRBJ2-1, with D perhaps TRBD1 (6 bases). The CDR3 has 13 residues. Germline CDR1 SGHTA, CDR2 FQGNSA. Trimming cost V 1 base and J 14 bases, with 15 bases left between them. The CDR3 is CASSLVEGVYEFF. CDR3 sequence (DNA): TGTGCCAGCAGCTTAGTAGAGGGGGTTTATGAGTTCTTC.

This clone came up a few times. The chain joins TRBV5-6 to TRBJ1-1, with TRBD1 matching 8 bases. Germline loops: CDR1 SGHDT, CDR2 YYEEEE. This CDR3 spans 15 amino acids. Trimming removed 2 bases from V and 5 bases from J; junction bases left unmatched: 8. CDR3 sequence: CASSFLGQGGTEAFF. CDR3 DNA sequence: TGTGCCAGCAGCTTCCTAGGACAGGGAGGAACTGAAGCTTTCTTT.

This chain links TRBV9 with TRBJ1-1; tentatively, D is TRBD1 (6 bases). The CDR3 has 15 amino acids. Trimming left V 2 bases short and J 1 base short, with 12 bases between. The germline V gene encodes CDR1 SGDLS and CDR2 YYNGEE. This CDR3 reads CASSVGGGPNTEAFF. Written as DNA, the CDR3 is TGTGCCAGCAGCGTTGGGGGGGGCCCGAACACTGAAGCTTTCTTT.

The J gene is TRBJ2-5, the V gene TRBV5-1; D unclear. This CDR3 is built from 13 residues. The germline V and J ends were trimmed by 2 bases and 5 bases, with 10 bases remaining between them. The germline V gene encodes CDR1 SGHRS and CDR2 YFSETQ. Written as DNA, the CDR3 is TGCGCCAGCAGCTTCTTGCCGGAGGAGACCCAGTACTTC. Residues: CASSFLPEETQYF.